The 19 T cell receptor beta chains in this list originate from one sample, sequenced in a study of cytomegalovirus exposure and HLA in healthy donors. Both 60 Vbeta primers and 13 Jbeta primers went into the PCR. TCRdb's table, derived via immunoSEQ multiplex PCR, lists solely in-frame clones and lacks some. The sample gives 150,000 to 200,000 clones, around 83% of which show up once; 1.5% to 2% is in the top ten. The material sequenced was PBMCs. Receptors originate from a man aged 35 to 55 in good health and CMV-seropositive.

The rearrangement links TRBV6-1 to TRBJ2-7; 7 bases match TRBD1. The ends lost 4 bases at V and 6 bases at J; junction bases unmatched: 15. The CDR3 extends over 16 amino acids. CDR1 is MNHNS, CDR2 SASEGT, per germline. CDR3 DNA sequence: TGTGCCAGCAGTGGGGGTGCAGGGGGTGGGTTCGGCGAGCAGTACTTC. Its protein product is CASSGGAGGGFGEQYF.

This clone was detected once. In the same sample, other DNA sequences code for this CDR3. The chain couples TRBV5-6 to TRBJ2-3; TRBD1 aligns across 8 bases. V lost 0 bases, J lost 0 bases, and 9 bases stayed unmatched. The length of the CDR3 is 18 residues. Per the germline V gene, CDR1 is SGHDT and CDR2 is YYEEEE. This CDR3 reads CASSLAGTGRTSTDTQYF. CDR3 in DNA: TGTGCCAGCAGCTTGGCTGGGACAGGACGTACTAGCACAGATACGCAGTATTTT.

The chain uses TRBV5-8 and TRBJ1-2; no clear D. The CDR3 is 13 amino acids. The V and J ends lost 7 bases and 7 bases respectively, with 17 bases between them. Germline V gene lookup returns CDR1 SGHTS and CDR2 YDEGEE. Here the CDR3 DNA reads TGTGCCAGCGTCCCCCCCCTTAAGCCTGGCTACACCTTC. Protein sequence: CASVPPLKPGYTF. The full variable domain, in which reference TRBV5-8 and TRBJ1-2 provide the parts outside the CDR3, is EAGVTQSPTHLIKTRGQQATLRCSPISGHTSVYWYQQALGLGLQFLLWYDEGEERNRGNFPPRFSGRQFPNYSSELNVNALELEDSALYLCASVPPLKPGYTFGSGTRLTVV.

Comments on this clone: An end of the junction differs from the germline gene, which may be a read error. The chain is built from TRBV7-9 and TRBJ2-7; 9 nucleotides agree with TRBD2. The germline CDR1 and CDR2 sequences are SEHNR and FQNEAQ (reference sequence). This CDR3 has 14 amino acids. This chain's CDR3 is CASTLAGDTYEQYF. The CDR3 region has the DNA TGTGCCAGCACCTTAGCGGGGGACACCTACGAGCAGTACTTC.

This chain uses TRBV2 with TRBJ2-5; D perhaps matches TRBD2 (6 bases). From germline, CDR1 is SNHLY and CDR2 FYNNEI. This CDR3 spans 17 amino acids. V was cut by 4 bases and J by 5 bases, with 23 bases left in between. The CDR3 here is CASSGGETSWAWETQYF. CDR3 in DNA: TGTGCCAGCAGTGGGGGGGAGACATCATGGGCTTGGGAGACCCAGTACTTC.

The chain links TRBV15 to TRBJ2-3, with TRBD2 identical over 10 bases. Trimming took 5 bases from V and 5 from J; bases not matched to a gene: 7. Germline lookup yields CDR1 LNHNV and CDR2 YYDKDF (reference sequence). This CDR3 region has 15 residues. In DNA, the CDR3 is TGTGCCACCAGCGGTCTAGCGGGAGAGGTAGATACGCAGTATTTT. This encodes CATSGLAGEVDTQYF.

This clone appeared many times. V usage is TRBV7-2 and J usage is TRBJ1-5, with unresolved D. The CDR3 loop spans 14 amino acids. With 5 bases removed from V and 4 bases from J, the gap between germline ends came to 12 bases. Germline V gives CDR1 SGHTA, CDR2 FQGNSA. The CDR3 is CASSQSGGNQPQHF. The CDR3 nucleotides are TGTGCCAGCAGCCAATCGGGTGGGAATCAGCCCCAGCATTTT. Full variable domain (remainder filled in from reference TRBV7-2 and TRBJ1-5): GAGVSQSPSNKVTEKGKDVELRCDPISGHTALYWYRQSLGQGLEFLIYFQGNSAPDKSGLPSDRFSAERTGGSVSTLTIQRTQQEDSAVYLCASSQSGGNQPQHFGDGTRLSIL.

V and J are TRBV5-6 and TRBJ1-5; D remains unclear. Germline loops: CDR1 SGHDT, CDR2 YYEEEE. CDR3 length: 17 amino acids. V shed 1 base and J shed 5 bases, with 19 bases lying between them. The CDR3 reads CASSLRLSIGEDQPQHF. The DNA of the CDR3 is TGTGCCAGCAGCTTGCGACTCTCGATAGGAGAGGATCAGCCCCAGCATTTT.

In this sample, this clone turned up a few times. The V call is TRBV5-1, the J call TRBJ1-3; 7 nucleotides match TRBD1. V lost 4 bases to trimming and J lost 0 bases; unmatched junction nucleotides: 4. This CDR3 spans 15 amino acids. Looked up from germline, CDR1 is SGHRS and CDR2 is YFSETQ. Written as DNA, the CDR3 is TGCGCCAGCAGCGGCTGGGACAGCTCTGGAAACACCATATATTTT. Translation gives CASSGWDSSGNTIYF.

The sample holds one count of this clone. V gene TRBV10-3 combines with J gene TRBJ2-2; 8 bases map to TRBD2. The CDR3 contains 15 residues. Germline values: CDR1 ENHRY, CDR2 SYGVKD. Trimming took 3 bases from V and 6 from J; bases not matched to a gene: 6. The CDR3 spells CAISDILAGAGELFF. The CDR3 DNA follows: TGTGCCATCAGTGATATCCTAGCGGGTGCCGGGGAGCTGTTTTTT.

J is TRBJ2-7 and V is TRBV7-2; 10 bases are a match to TRBD1. This CDR3 contains 17 residues. Germline loops: CDR1 SGHTA, CDR2 FQGNSA. The ends lost 3 bases at V and 1 base at J; junction bases unmatched: 9. CDR3 coding DNA: TGTGCCAGCAGCTTCCTGACAGGGGGCGACTGGTCCTACGAGCAGTACTTC. As protein: CASSFLTGGDWSYEQYF.

The chain uses TRBV5-1 and TRBJ1-1; 7 positions match TRBD1. The ends lost 0 bases at V and 7 bases at J; junction bases unmatched: 3. There are 13 residues in the CDR3. Germline V lookup: CDR1 SGHRS, CDR2 YFSETQ. CDR3 sequence: CASSLATGSEAFF. CDR3 bases: TGCGCCAGCAGCTTGGCGACAGGGAGTGAAGCTTTCTTT.

The chain is built from TRBV19 and TRBJ2-7, with 7 bases lining up with TRBD2. Losses at the gene ends were 5 bases for V and 3 bases for J; bases not matched to a gene: 7. Germline CDR1 is LNHDA and CDR2 is SQIVND (reference sequence). The CDR3 spans 14 residues. The CDR3 coding sequence is TGTGCCAGTAGTCCGCTGGGGGGGGGCTACGAGCAGTACTTC. It yields the protein CASSPLGGGYEQYF.

This clone came up once. The chain combines TRBV5-1 with TRBJ2-7, with D possibly TRBD1 on 5 matching bases. The CDR3 contains 15 residues. Trimming removed 0 bases at V and 7 bases at J, with 17 bases between. Germline V gene sequence: CDR1 SGHRS, CDR2 YFSETQ. In DNA form, the CDR3 reads TGCGCCAGCAGCTTGGCCAACTCTAGGGGAAGGGAGCAGTACTTC. Translation: CASSLANSRGREQYF.

This sequence joins TRBV5-1 and TRBJ2-5; D may be TRBD1 (6 bases). The germline CDR1 and CDR2 sequences are SGHRS and YFSETQ. There are 16 residues in the CDR3. V was cut by 3 bases and J by 2 bases, with 17 bases left in between. For the CDR3, the DNA is TGCGCCAGCAGCTCTTATAGGGGCAGGGGACAAGAGACCCAGTACTTC. This sequence encodes CASSSYRGRGQETQYF.

The chain employs TRBV2 and TRBJ2-1; D perhaps matches TRBD2 (5 bases). V dropped 4 bases and J dropped 0 bases, with 10 bases sitting between them. The CDR3 spans 15 residues. In germline, CDR1 is SNHLY, CDR2 FYNNEI. This CDR3 is CASSATTSSYNEQFF. The DNA for the CDR3 is TGTGCCAGCAGTGCGACTACCAGCTCCTACAATGAGCAGTTCTTC.

The V gene is TRBV7-9, the J gene TRBJ2-1; 10 bases align to TRBD2. The CDR3 totals 17 residues. The V segment lost 5 bases and the J segment 1 base; nucleotides outside the gene matches: 8. The germline V gene encodes CDR1 SEHNR and CDR2 FQNEAQ (reference sequence). The CDR3 reads CASSDPPAGGSYNEQFF. CDR3 DNA sequence: TGTGCCAGCAGCGACCCACCAGCGGGAGGGTCCTACAATGAGCAGTTCTTC.

The CDR3 loop reads CAWSVLLALRENEQFF. CDR3 sequence (DNA): TGTGCCTGGAGTGTACTCTTAGCCCTCCGGGAGAATGAGCAGTTCTTC. V gene TRBV30 combines with J gene TRBJ2-1; perhaps TRBD2 as D (6 bases). The CDR3 extends over 16 amino acids. Germline loops: CDR1 GTSNPN, CDR2 SVGIG (reference sequence). The V and J ends lost 0 bases and 7 bases respectively, with 19 bases between them.

The V gene is TRBV6-5, the J gene TRBJ1-1; 7 bases align to TRBD1. Germline trimming cut 7 bases from V and 9 bases from J; bases unmatched to any gene: 17. The CDR3 is 15 residues long. CDR1 is MNHEY and CDR2 is SVGAGI in the germline V gene. CDR3 in DNA: TGTGCCAGCATCGTGTCAAGGGAAGGGGGCCTCAAAGCTTTCTTT. This encodes CASIVSREGGLKAFF.